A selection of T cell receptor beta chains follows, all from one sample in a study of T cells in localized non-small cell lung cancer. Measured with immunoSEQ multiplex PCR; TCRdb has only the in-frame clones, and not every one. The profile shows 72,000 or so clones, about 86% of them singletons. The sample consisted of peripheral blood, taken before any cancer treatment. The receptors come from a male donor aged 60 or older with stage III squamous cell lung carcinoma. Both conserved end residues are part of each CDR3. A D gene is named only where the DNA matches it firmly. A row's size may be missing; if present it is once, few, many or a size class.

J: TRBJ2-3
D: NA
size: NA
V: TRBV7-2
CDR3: CASSLRGQRASDTQYF
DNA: TGTGCCAGCAGCTTAAGAGGACAGAGGGCATCAGATACGCAGTATTTT

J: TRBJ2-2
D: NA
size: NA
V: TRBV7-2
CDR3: CASSFNRDTGELFF
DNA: TGTGCCAGCAGCTTTAACAGAGACACCGGGGAGCTGTTTTTT

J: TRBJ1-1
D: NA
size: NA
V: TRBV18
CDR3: CASSPAGEVTEAFF
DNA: TGTGCCAGCTCACCAGCAGGGGAGGTCACTGAAGCTTTCTTT

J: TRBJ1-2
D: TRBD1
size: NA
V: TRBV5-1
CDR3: CASSDGTGPGSGYGYTF
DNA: TGCGCCAGCAGCGACGGGACAGGGCCCGGATCGGGCTATGGCTACACCTTC

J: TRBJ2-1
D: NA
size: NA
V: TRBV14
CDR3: CASSQEWESPEQFF
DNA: TGTGCCAGCAGCCAAGAATGGGAATCTCCGGAGCAGTTCTTC

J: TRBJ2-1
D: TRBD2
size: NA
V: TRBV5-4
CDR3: CASSLLLAGGKNEQFF
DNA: TGTGCCAGCAGTTTGTTGCTGGCCGGGGGGAAGAATGAGCAGTTCTTC

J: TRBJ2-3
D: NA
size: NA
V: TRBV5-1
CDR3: CASSTLGPDTQYF
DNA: TGCGCCAGCAGCACCCTTGGGCCAGATACGCAGTATTTT

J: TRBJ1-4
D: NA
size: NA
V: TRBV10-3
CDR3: CAISESLEKLFF
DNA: TGTGCCATCAGTGAGTCACTAGAAAAACTGTTTTTT

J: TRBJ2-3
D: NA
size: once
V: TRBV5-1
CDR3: CASSLAAASTDTQYF
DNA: TGCGCCAGCAGCTTGGCGGCAGCTAGCACAGATACGCAGTATTTT

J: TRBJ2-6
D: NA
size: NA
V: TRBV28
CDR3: CASSLRSGANVLTF
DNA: TGTGCCAGCAGTTTAAGGTCTGGGGCCAACGTCCTGACTTTC

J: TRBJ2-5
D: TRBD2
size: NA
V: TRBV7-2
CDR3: CASSLVPGGRETQYF
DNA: TGTGCCAGCAGCTTAGTTCCGGGGGGGCGGGAGACCCAGTACTTC

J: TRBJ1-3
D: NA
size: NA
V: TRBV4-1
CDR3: CASGDQSSSGNTIYF
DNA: TGCGCCAGCGGCGATCAGTCCAGCTCTGGAAACACCATATATTTT

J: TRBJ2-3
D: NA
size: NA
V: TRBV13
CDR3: CASSFGTLVTDTQYF
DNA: TGTGCCAGCAGCTTCGGGACCTTGGTTACAGATACGCAGTATTTT

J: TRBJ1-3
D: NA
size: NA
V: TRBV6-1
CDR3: CASSEGLNTIYF
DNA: TGTGCCAGCAGTGAAGGGCTAAACACCATATATTTT

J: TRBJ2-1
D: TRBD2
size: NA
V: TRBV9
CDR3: CASSVGLAGGLDEQFF
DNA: TGTGCCAGCAGCGTAGGACTAGCGGGGGGTCTGGATGAGCAGTTCTTC

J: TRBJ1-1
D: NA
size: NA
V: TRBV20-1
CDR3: CSAREDTEAFF
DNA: TGCAGTGCTAGGGAGGACACTGAAGCTTTCTTT

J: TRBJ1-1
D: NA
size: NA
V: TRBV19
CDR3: CASSISSTQLGGAFF
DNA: TGTGCCAGTAGTATATCCTCGACGCAGCTCGGAGGAGCTTTCTTT

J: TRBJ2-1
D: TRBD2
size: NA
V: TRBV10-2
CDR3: CAITGGDSNNEQFF
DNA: TGCGCCATCACTGGGGGGGACTCCAACAATGAGCAGTTCTTC

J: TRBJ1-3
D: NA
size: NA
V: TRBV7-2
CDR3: CASSTWTGNTIYF
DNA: TGTGCCAGCAGCACATGGACCGGAAACACCATATATTTT

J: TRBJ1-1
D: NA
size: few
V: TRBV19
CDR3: CASSIRYRRWTEAFF
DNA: TGTGCCAGTAGTATTCGTTACCGGCGGTGGACTGAAGCTTTCTTT

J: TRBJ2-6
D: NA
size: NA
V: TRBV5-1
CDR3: CASSLAVGLGANVLTF
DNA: TGCGCCAGCAGCTTGGCCGTGGGGCTCGGGGCCAACGTCCTGACTTTC